The 2 T cell receptor beta chains below all came from one sample that was sequenced in a study of T cell responses to AZD1222 COVID-19 vaccine. The table came from immunoSEQ multiplex PCR; TCRdb's copy has only in-frame clones and leaves some out. The repertoire holds about 120,000 clones, with 88% as singletons. The sample in question was peripheral blood, obtained on day 0 of AZD1222 vaccination. These receptors were taken from an adult in good health.

The chain employs TRBV5-4 and TRBJ1-6, with 7 bases aligning to TRBD1. After removal of 0 bases from V and 7 bases from J, the junction contained 7 bases not matched to a gene. Per germline, CDR1 SGHNT and CDR2 YYREEE (reference sequence). CDR3 length: 16 residues. CDR3 nucleotide sequence: TGTGCCAGCAGCTTGGTTCAGGGGGGCGGGAATTCACCCCTCCACTTT. Translating gives CASSLVQGGGNSPLHF.

The rearrangement joins TRBV6-5 to TRBJ2-5, with 9 bases identical to TRBD1. The ends lost 5 bases at V and 5 bases at J; junction bases unmatched: 6. This CDR3 has 14 residues. Germline V gene lookup returns CDR1 MNHEY and CDR2 SVGAGI. CDR3 residues: CASSRTGDMETQYF. The CDR3 DNA sequence: TGTGCCAGCAGTAGGACAGGGGATATGGAGACCCAGTACTTC.